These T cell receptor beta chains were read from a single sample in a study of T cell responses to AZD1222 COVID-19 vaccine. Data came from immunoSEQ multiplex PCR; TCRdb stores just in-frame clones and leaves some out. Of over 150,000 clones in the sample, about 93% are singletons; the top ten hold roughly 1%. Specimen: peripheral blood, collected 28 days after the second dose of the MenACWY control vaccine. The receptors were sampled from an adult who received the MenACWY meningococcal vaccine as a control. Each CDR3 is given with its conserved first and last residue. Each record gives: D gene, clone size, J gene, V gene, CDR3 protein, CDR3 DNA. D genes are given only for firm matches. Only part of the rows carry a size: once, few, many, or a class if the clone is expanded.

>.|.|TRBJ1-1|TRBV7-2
CASSLEPRSTEAFF
TGTGCCAGCAGCCTGGAGCCTAGGTCCACTGAAGCTTTCTTT
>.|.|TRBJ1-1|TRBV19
CASSLTGGRDTEAFF
TGTGCCAGTAGTTTAACCGGCGGCAGGGACACTGAAGCTTTCTTT
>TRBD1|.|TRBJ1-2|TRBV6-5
CASSPGTGIRGYTF
TGTGCCAGCAGTCCCGGGACAGGGATCCGTGGCTACACCTTC
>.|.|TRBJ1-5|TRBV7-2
CASSPVNQPQHF
TGTGCCAGCAGCCCAGTAAATCAGCCCCAGCATTTT
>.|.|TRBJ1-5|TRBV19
CASSSNSNQPQHF
TGTGCCAGTAGTAGCAATAGCAATCAGCCCCAGCATTTT
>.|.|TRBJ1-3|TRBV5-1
CASSPAGPGNTIYF
TGCGCCAGCAGCCCGGCGGGGCCTGGAAACACCATATATTTT
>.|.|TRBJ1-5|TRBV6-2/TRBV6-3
CASSSWIGPQHF
TGTGCCAGCAGTTCCTGGATTGGGCCCCAGCATTTT
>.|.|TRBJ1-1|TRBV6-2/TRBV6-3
CASSRAPRTEAFF
TGTGCCAGCAGTCGGGCCCCGCGCACTGAAGCTTTCTTT
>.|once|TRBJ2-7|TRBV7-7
CASSPLPPAPYEQYF
TGTGCCAGCAGCCCACTCCCCCCGGCGCCCTACGAGCAGTACTTC
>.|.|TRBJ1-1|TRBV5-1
CASSFPGNTEAFF
TGCGCCAGCAGCTTCCCGGGAAACACTGAAGCTTTCTTT
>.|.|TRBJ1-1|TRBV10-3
CAISESGGNTEAFF
TGTGCCATCAGTGAGTCGGGAGGGAACACTGAAGCTTTCTTT
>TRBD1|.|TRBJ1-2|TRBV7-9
CASSLGTGNYGYTF
TGTGCCAGCAGCCTCGGGACAGGGAATTATGGCTACACCTTC
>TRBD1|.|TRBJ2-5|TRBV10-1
CASSEFRTGTGETQYF
TGCGCCAGCAGTGAGTTCCGGACAGGGACTGGGGAGACCCAGTACTTC
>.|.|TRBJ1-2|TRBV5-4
CASRFARTDYGYTF
TGTGCCAGCAGGTTTGCCCGGACAGACTATGGCTACACCTTC
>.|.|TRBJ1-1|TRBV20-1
CSASAVSGATEAFF
TGCAGTGCTAGTGCGGTTTCGGGGGCTACTGAAGCTTTCTTT
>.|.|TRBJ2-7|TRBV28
CASSGLEQYF
TGTGCCAGCAGTGGGCTCGAGCAGTACTTC
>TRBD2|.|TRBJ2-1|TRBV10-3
CAIGGGKLHNEQFF
TGTGCCATCGGGGGAGGGAAACTCCACAATGAGCAGTTCTTC
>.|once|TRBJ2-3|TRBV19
CASSKSSASTDTQYF
TGTGCCAGTAGTAAGTCTAGCGCGAGCACAGATACGCAGTATTTT
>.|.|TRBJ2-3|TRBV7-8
CASSLGGTDTQYF
TGTGCCAGCAGCTTAGGAGGGACAGATACGCAGTATTTT
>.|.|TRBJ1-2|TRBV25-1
CASSESGRLGYTF
TGTGCCAGCAGTGAATCGGGGAGACTTGGCTACACCTTC
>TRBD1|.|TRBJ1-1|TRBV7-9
CASTLGTGSKAFF
TGTGCCAGCACCCTAGGGACAGGGAGCAAAGCTTTCTTT
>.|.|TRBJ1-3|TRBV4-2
CASSQDLTRVGNTIYF
TGTGCCAGCAGCCAAGATTTAACCAGGGTCGGAAACACCATATATTTT
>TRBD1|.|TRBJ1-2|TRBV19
CASSPGQGIGVDGYTF
TGTGCCAGTAGTCCTGGACAGGGAATTGGAGTCGATGGCTACACCTTC
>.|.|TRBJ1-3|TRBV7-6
CASSLGDSGNTIYF
TGTGCCAGCAGCTTGGGAGACTCTGGAAACACCATATATTTT
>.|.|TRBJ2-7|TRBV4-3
CASSQGSSTAYEQYF
TGCGCCAGCAGCCAAGGATCGTCCACAGCCTACGAGCAGTACTTC
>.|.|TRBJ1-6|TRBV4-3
CASSQSTGSYNSPLHF
TGCGCCAGCAGCCAGTCGACAGGTTCCTATAATTCACCCCTCCACTTT
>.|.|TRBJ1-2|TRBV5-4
CASSPEGGGLYYTF
TGTGCCAGCAGCCCGGAGGGAGGGGGATTGTACTACACCTTC
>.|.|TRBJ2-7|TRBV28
CASSLQGRTYEQYF
TGTGCCAGCAGTTTACAGGGTAGGACCTACGAGCAGTACTTC
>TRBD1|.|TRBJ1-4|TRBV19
CASSDRGLEKLFF
TGTGCCAGTTCGGACAGGGGACTTGAAAAACTGTTTTTT
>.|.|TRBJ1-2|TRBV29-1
CSADTSQVLSGYTF
TGCAGCGCCGATACTTCACAGGTTTTGAGTGGCTACACCTTC
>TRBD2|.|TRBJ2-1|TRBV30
CAWKSFDWRGGNNEQFF
TGTGCGTGGAAAAGTTTTGATTGGCGGGGGGGAAACAATGAGCAGTTCTTC
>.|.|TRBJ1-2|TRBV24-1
CATREPRYGYTF
TGTGCCACCAGGGAGCCAAGGTATGGCTACACCTTC
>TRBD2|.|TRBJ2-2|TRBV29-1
CSVERGGANTGELFF
TGCAGCGTTGAACGCGGGGGGGCGAACACCGGGGAGCTGTTTTTT
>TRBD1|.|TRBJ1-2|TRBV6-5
CASSYSWDSAYGYTF
TGTGCCAGCAGTTACTCCTGGGACAGCGCCTATGGCTACACCTTC
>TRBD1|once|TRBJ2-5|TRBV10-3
CAISDLGTTRGETQYF
TGTGCCATCAGTGATTTAGGGACAACCAGGGGGGAGACCCAGTACTTC
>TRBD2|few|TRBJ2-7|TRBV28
CASSFSGGAYEQYF
TGTGCCAGCAGTTTTAGCGGGGGGGCCTACGAGCAGTACTTC